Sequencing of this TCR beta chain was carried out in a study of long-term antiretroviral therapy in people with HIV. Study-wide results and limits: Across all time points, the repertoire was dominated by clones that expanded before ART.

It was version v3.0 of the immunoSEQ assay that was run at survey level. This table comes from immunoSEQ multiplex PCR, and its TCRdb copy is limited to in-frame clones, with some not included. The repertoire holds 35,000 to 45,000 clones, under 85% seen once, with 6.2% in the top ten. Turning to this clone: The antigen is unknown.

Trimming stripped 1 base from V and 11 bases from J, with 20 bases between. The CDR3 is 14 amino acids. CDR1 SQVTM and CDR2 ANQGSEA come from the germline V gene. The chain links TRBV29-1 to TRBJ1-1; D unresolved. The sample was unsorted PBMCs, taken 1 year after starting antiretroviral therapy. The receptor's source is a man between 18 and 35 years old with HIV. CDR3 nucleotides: TGCAGCGTTGAAGGGGTCAGTGGCCGCGTTTTGGCTTTCTTT. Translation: CSVEGVSGRVLAFF.